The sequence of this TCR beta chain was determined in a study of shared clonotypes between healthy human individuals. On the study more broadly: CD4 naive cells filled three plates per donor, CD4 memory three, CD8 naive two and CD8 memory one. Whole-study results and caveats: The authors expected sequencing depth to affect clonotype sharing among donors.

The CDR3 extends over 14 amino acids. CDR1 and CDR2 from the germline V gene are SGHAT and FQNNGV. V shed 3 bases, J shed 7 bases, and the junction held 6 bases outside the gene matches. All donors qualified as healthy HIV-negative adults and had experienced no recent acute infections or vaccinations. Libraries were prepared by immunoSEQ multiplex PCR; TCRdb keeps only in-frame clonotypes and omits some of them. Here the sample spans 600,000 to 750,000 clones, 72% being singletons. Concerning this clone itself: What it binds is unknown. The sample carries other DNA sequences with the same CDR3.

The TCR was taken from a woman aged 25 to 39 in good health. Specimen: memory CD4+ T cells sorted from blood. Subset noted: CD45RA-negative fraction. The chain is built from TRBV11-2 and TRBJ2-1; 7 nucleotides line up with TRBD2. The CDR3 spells CASSLGGNYNEQFF. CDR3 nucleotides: TGTGCCAGCAGCTTGGGGGGGAATTATAATGAGCAGTTCTTC.